The 21 T cell receptor beta chains below all came from one sample that was sequenced in a study of cytomegalovirus exposure and HLA in healthy donors. Vbeta (60) and Jbeta (13) primers were used in the PCR. Profiling relied on immunoSEQ multiplex PCR, and the TCRdb table lists in-frame clones only, not all of them. The sample includes 100,000 to 150,000 clones, over 65% of them seen just once. The sequencing sample was made of PBMCs. The receptors were sampled from a young man in good health and CMV-seropositive.

V is TRBV28 and J is TRBJ1-2; 9 bases are a match to TRBD1. The germline V gene encodes CDR1 MDHEN and CDR2 SYDVKM. V lost 8 bases, J lost 1 base, and 5 bases stayed unmatched. The CDR3 loop spans 14 amino acids. The CDR3 reads CASRPTGGNYGYTF. The CDR3, as DNA: TGTGCCAGCCGACCGACAGGGGGTAACTATGGCTACACCTTC.

This clone was seen only a few times. The rearrangement links TRBV29-1 to TRBJ2-2; 8 positions agree with TRBD1. The germline V gene has CDR1 SQVTM and CDR2 ANQGSEA. Unmatched junction bases numbered 11, after V lost 7 bases and J lost 4 bases. The CDR3 covers 15 residues. CDR3 DNA sequence: TGCAGCGCCTCTGAAGGACAGGGCCCCACCGGGGAGCTGTTTTTT. Protein product: CSASEGQGPTGELFF.

The chain carries TRBV4-3 and TRBJ1-2; D is uncertain. CDR1 is LGHNA, CDR2 YSLEER, per germline. The V end was cut by 1 base, the J end by 6 bases, with 6 bases between. This CDR3 region has 12 residues. The CDR3 sequence: CASSQGPDGYTF. DNA for the CDR3: TGCGCCAGCAGCCAAGGTCCGGATGGCTACACCTTC.

The chain has TRBV5-5 and TRBJ2-1; D possibly corresponds to TRBD2 (5 bases). The CDR3 contains 14 residues. V was shortened by 4 bases and J by 0 bases, with 8 bases between the two germline ends. Germline V lookup: CDR1 SGHKS, CDR2 YYEKEE (reference sequence). CDR3 coding DNA: TGTGCCAGCAGCACGGGGAACTCCTACAATGAGCAGTTCTTC. Encoded protein: CASSTGNSYNEQFF.

V usage is TRBV9 and J usage is TRBJ2-3, with 12 bases matching TRBD2. This CDR3 spans 23 amino acids. Looked up from germline, CDR1 is SGDLS and CDR2 is YYNGEE. V lost 3 bases, J lost 4 bases, and 27 bases stayed unmatched. The CDR3 spells CASSGRLQGGGLAGTVGADTQYF. The CDR3 DNA reads as TGTGCCAGCAGCGGTCGTCTTCAGGGGGGCGGACTAGCGGGGACTGTTGGGGCAGATACGCAGTATTTT.

The chain joins TRBV10-3 to TRBJ1-2; 7 bases match TRBD1. The V and J ends lost 6 bases and 1 base, in that order; junction bases with no gene match: 11. Germline V gene lookup returns CDR1 ENHRY and CDR2 SYGVKD. The CDR3 consists of 16 residues. The DNA of the CDR3 is TGTGCCATCAGGTCCGACAGGGAGATCTATAACTATGGCTACACCTTC. It specifies CAIRSDREIYNYGYTF.

This sequence joins TRBV7-9 and TRBJ1-2; D is ambiguous. The V end lost 3 bases, the J end lost 8 bases, and 13 bases lay between the germline ends. The CDR3 covers 13 residues. CDR1 and CDR2 from the germline V gene are SEHNR and FQNEAQ (reference sequence). The CDR3 DNA is TGTGCCAGCAGCTTTACTGACTCCGGGGGCTACACCTTC. Translated, it gives CASSFTDSGGYTF.

The chain links TRBV5-1 to TRBJ2-5; 12 bases agree with TRBD2. Unmatched junction bases numbered 1, after V lost 5 bases and J lost 2 bases. The CDR3 length is 14 residues. Per germline, CDR1 SGHRS and CDR2 YFSETQ. The CDR3 bases are TGCGCCAGCAGTGGACTAGCGGGGCAAGAGACCCAGTACTTC. It is translated as CASSGLAGQETQYF.

This clone was observed a single time. This chain joins TRBV30 and TRBJ1-4; the D gene is possibly TRBD1 (6 bases). Germline CDR1 GTSNPN, CDR2 SVGIG (reference sequence). The CDR3 covers 14 residues. The V and J ends lost 2 bases and 0 bases respectively, with 7 bases between them. CDR3 in DNA: TGTGCCTGGAGTAGGGGGACAACTAATGAAAAACTGTTTTTT. Translated, it gives CAWSRGTTNEKLFF. The full variable domain, in which reference TRBV30 and TRBJ1-4 provide the parts outside the CDR3, is SQTIHQWPATLVQPVGSPLSLECTVEGTSNPNLYWYRQAAGRGLQLLFYSVGIGQISSEVPQNLSASRPQDRQFILSSKKLLLSDSGFYLCAWSRGTTNEKLFFGSGTQLSVL.

The chain has TRBV7-9 and TRBJ1-1, with 9 bases that match TRBD1. Germline lookup yields CDR1 SEHNR and CDR2 FQNEAQ (reference sequence). The CDR3 sequence is 16 residues long. The junction had 10 bases not matched to a gene; V was cut back by 2 bases and J by 6 bases. CDR3 sequence (DNA): TGTGCCAGCAGCTTAAAACCGGGACAGGGTATCCCTGAAGCTTTCTTT. As protein: CASSLKPGQGIPEAFF.

The V and J genes are TRBV12-5 and TRBJ2-5, with TRBD1 matching 10 bases. Germline assignment: CDR1 LGHNT and CDR2 FRNRAP. V lost 0 bases to trimming and J lost 3 bases; unmatched junction nucleotides: 10. The CDR3 totals 18 residues. CDR3 nucleotides: TGTGCTAGTGGTTTGGTGAGGTTAGACAGGGGGCGCGAAGAGACCCAGTACTTC. It encodes CASGLVRLDRGREETQYF.

The chain is built from TRBV6-5 and TRBJ1-1; TRBD1 might be the D (5 bases). CDR1 is MNHEY, CDR2 SVGAGI, per germline. There are 15 residues in the CDR3. Deletions cut 6 bases from V and 4 bases from J, with 18 bases between. The CDR3 loop is CASRPGGRRSTEAFF. The CDR3 nucleotides read TGTGCCAGCAGGCCTGGGGGGAGGAGGTCCACTGAAGCTTTCTTT.

The V call is TRBV11-2, the J call TRBJ2-7; 7 positions agree with TRBD1. V lost 5 bases, J lost 2 bases, and 6 bases stayed unmatched. Per germline, CDR1 SGHAT and CDR2 FQNNGV. CDR3 length equals 14 residues. The CDR3: CASSTGDRPYEQYF. The CDR3 DNA is TGTGCCAGCAGCACAGGGGACAGACCCTACGAGCAGTACTTC. Filled out from reference TRBV11-2 and TRBJ2-7, the complete variable domain reads EAGVAQSPRYKIIEKRQSVAFWCNPISGHATLYWYQQILGQGPKLLIQFQNNGVVDDSQLPKDRFSAERLKGVDSTLKIQPAKLEDSAVYLCASSTGDRPYEQYFGPGTRLTVT.

As concerns this clone: Germline is not matched at one junction end, which may reflect a read error. The genes are TRBV10-3 and TRBJ2-1; 9 nucleotides agree with TRBD2. The CDR3 totals 15 residues. Germline-derived CDR1 and CDR2 are ENHRY and SYGVKD. As DNA, the CDR3 is TGTGCCGTCAGCGTAGCGGGGGATTCCTACAATGAGCAGTTCTTC. Protein: CAVSVAGDSYNEQFF.

This chain uses TRBV19 with TRBJ1-1; the D gene is possibly TRBD1 (5 bases). The CDR3 is 13 residues long. Germline-derived CDR1 and CDR2 are LNHDA and SQIVND (reference sequence). V dropped 4 bases and J dropped 0 bases, with 6 bases sitting between them. CDR3 nucleotides: TGTGCCAGTAGTAAGGGGTTGAACACTGAAGCTTTCTTT. Amino acid sequence: CASSKGLNTEAFF.

The rearrangement uses TRBV7-2 and TRBJ2-7; 12 bases fit TRBD2. J gave up 1 base and V 8 bases, and 3 bases lay outside the gene matches. This CDR3 has 14 amino acids. Germline V gene sequence: CDR1 SGHTA, CDR2 FQGNSA. CDR3 sequence: CASGLAGGSYEQYF. The CDR3 region has the DNA TGTGCCAGCGGGCTAGCGGGAGGGTCCTACGAGCAGTACTTC.

V is TRBV4-3 and J is TRBJ2-4, with 7 positions matching TRBD1. The CDR3 loop spans 13 amino acids. The V gene's germline CDR1 is LGHNA and CDR2 YSLEER. Trimming took 5 bases from V and 5 from J; bases not matched to a gene: 3. In DNA form, the CDR3 reads TGCGCCAGCAGCTCTCAGGGGGAAAACATTCAGTACTTC. Amino acids: CASSSQGENIQYF.

The rearrangement links TRBV7-8 to TRBJ2-5; TRBD1 agrees at 9 bases. Losses at the gene ends were 1 base for V and 3 bases for J; bases not matched to a gene: 9. Germline V gene sequence: CDR1 SGHVS, CDR2 FQNEAQ. The CDR3 totals 17 residues. CDR3 in DNA: TGTGCCAGCAGCTTAGAAGGTTACAGGGGGCTCGAAGAGACCCAGTACTTC. Translating it yields CASSLEGYRGLEETQYF.

The chain combines TRBV15 with TRBJ2-5, with 8 positions matching TRBD2. Trimming took 5 bases from V and 5 from J; bases not matched to a gene: 7. Germline CDR1 and CDR2: LNHNV and YYDKDF (reference sequence). The CDR3 covers 14 residues. This CDR3 is CATSFSGNRETQYF. CDR3 nucleotide sequence: TGTGCCACCAGCTTTAGCGGGAACCGGGAGACCCAGTACTTC.

V is TRBV19 and J is TRBJ2-1; TRBD2 agrees at 11 bases. Unmatched junction bases numbered 6, after V lost 2 bases and J lost 6 bases. The CDR3 is 16 residues long. The V gene's germline CDR1 is LNHDA and CDR2 SQIVND (reference sequence). The CDR3 here is CASSIYSGRAGNEQFF. The CDR3 DNA is TGTGCCAGTAGTATATATAGCGGGAGGGCCGGCAATGAGCAGTTCTTC.

The rearrangement uses TRBV7-8 and TRBJ1-1, with D perhaps TRBD1 (5 bases). Trimming shortened V by 1 base and J by 5 bases, and 17 bases separated the two germline ends. The germline V gene encodes CDR1 SGHVS and CDR2 FQNEAQ. This CDR3 is built from 16 residues. The CDR3 nucleotides are TGTGCCAGCAGCTTAGGGGGGGTCGGAGCGGAAACTGAAGCTTTCTTT. Its translation: CASSLGGVGAETEAFF.